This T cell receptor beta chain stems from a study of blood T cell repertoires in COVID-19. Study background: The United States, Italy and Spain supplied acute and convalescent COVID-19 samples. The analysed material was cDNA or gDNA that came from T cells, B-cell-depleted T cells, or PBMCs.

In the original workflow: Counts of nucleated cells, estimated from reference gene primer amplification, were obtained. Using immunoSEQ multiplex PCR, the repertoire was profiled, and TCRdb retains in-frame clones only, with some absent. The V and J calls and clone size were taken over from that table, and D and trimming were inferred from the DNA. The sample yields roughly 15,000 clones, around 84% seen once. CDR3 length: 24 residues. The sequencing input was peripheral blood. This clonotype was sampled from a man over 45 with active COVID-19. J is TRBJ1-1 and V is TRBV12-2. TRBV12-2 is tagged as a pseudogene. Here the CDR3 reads CASRLGAWDSLAGVAPVGNTEAFF. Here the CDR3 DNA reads TGTGCAAGTCGCTTAGGGGCATGGGATAGTTTAGCGGGCGTCGCCCCCGTGGGGAACACTGAAGCTTTCTTT.